These 23 T cell receptor beta chains came from one sample sequenced in a study of molecular identifiers for immune sequencing clone quantification. TCRdb itself ran the PCR reads through MiXCR, one entry per CDR3 protein. The sample records roughly 40,000 distinct CDR3 sequences, approximately 24% being singletons. Material: naive CD8+ T cells from blood, with Jurkat cell RNA spiked in. The sample's subset: FACS-sorted CD8+CD4-CCR7+CD45RA+ naive T cells. These receptors were collected from a human donor in good health. Some libraries in this study had Jurkat cell RNA spiked in.

This clonotype was observed many times. The chain employs TRBV7-3 and TRBJ2-2; unclear D gene. This CDR3 is built from 11 residues. Trimming took off 3 bases at V and 5 bases at J, with 1 base between the two ends. Germline V gene data show CDR1 as SGHTA and CDR2 as FQGTGA. The CDR3 protein is CASSLTGELFF. The CDR3 DNA sequence: TGTGCCAGCAGCTTGACCGGGGAGCTGTTTTTT.

A word on this clonotype: A much bigger clone sits one base away, suggesting this may be a read error. The chain couples TRBV15 to TRBJ2-2, with D possibly TRBD2 on 5 matching bases. V was shortened by 5 bases and J by 0 bases, with 10 bases between the two germline ends. Germline values: CDR1 LNHNV, CDR2 YYDKDF (reference sequence). The CDR3 is 15 residues long. The CDR3 nucleotides read TGTGCCACCAGCGCCAGGACTTCGAACACCGGGGAGCTGTTTTTT. Translated, it gives CATSARTSNTGELFF.

This clonotype was counted at least ten times. The V call is TRBV9, the J call TRBJ2-5, with D unclear. V was trimmed by 0 bases and J by 3 bases, leaving 9 bases between them. The CDR3 totals 14 residues. Germline V gene sequence: CDR1 SGDLS, CDR2 YYNGEE. This CDR3 reads CASSVEGIEETQYF. CDR3 nucleotide sequence: TGTGCCAGCAGCGTAGAAGGGATCGAAGAGACCCAGTACTTC.

This clonotype appeared many times. The V gene is TRBV7-8, the J gene TRBJ2-3, with TRBD2 matching over 12 bases. Germline-derived CDR1 and CDR2 are SGHVS and FQNEAQ. V dropped 8 bases and J dropped 2; count of bases not matched to a gene: 5. This CDR3 spans 15 amino acids. CDR3 in DNA: TGTGCCAGCCGCTGGACTAGCGGGGTCACAGATACGCAGTATTTT. It encodes CASRWTSGVTDTQYF.

This clonotype has at least ten counts. CDR3 sequence (DNA): TGTGCCAGTAGTACGGCGGGTGCCTACGAGCAGTACTTC. Protein: CASSTAGAYEQYF. The J gene is TRBJ2-7, the V gene TRBV19, with D possibly being TRBD2 (5 bases). The germline CDR1 and CDR2 sequences are LNHDA and SQIVND (reference sequence). This CDR3 has 13 residues. The germline V and J ends were trimmed by 4 bases and 2 bases, with 9 bases remaining between them.

This clonotype is medium-sized (0.01 to 0.1%) in the sample. The CDR3 region is CASSSGLAYEQYF. The CDR3 nucleotides read TGTGCCAGCAGCTCCGGACTAGCGTACGAGCAGTACTTC. The chain links TRBV5-4 to TRBJ2-7; TRBD2 matches at 9 bases. The J segment lost 4 bases and the V segment lost 3 bases, leaving 2 bases of the junction unmatched. Per germline, CDR1 SGHNT and CDR2 YYREEE (reference sequence). This CDR3 contains 13 residues.

This clonotype rates as medium-sized. The chain carries TRBV5-6 and TRBJ2-1; 7 bases are shared with TRBD1. Germline V lookup: CDR1 SGHDT, CDR2 YYEEEE. This CDR3 spans 15 amino acids. J lost 3 bases, V lost 1 base, and 4 bases had no gene match. The CDR3 loop is CASSLRTGVYNEQFF. The CDR3, as DNA: TGTGCCAGCAGCTTGAGAACAGGGGTCTACAATGAGCAGTTCTTC.

About this clonotype: The junction does not match germline at one end; this may be a read error. The chain employs TRBV4-1 and TRBJ2-7; the D is unclear. The CDR3 extends over 15 amino acids. The germline V gene encodes CDR1 MGHRA and CDR2 YSYEKL. CDR3 coding DNA: TGCGCCAGCAGCCAAGGGCCAGGACCCAACTACGCGCAGTACTTC. This translates into CASSQGPGPNYAQYF.

By frequency in the sample, this clonotype is medium-sized. The CDR3 DNA reads as TGCGCCAGCAGCCAAGTCGGCACTAGCGGCACAGATACGCAGTATTTT. Its protein is CASSQVGTSGTDTQYF. This chain uses TRBV4-1 with TRBJ2-3; 7 nucleotides line up with TRBD2. After removal of 1 base from V and 1 base from J, the junction contained 5 bases not matched to a gene. Germline V CDR1 and CDR2: MGHRA, YSYEKL. This CDR3 is 16 amino acids long.

This clonotype was seen only once. A read error may explain this, as a much larger clone is one base away. The V gene is TRBV5-1, the J gene TRBJ1-2; the D gene is possibly TRBD1 (6 bases). Germline lookup yields CDR1 SGHRS and CDR2 YFSETQ. CDR3 length: 17 residues. The CDR3 DNA sequence: TGCGCCAGCAGCTTGGGTGCAAACCCCGGGACATACTATGGCTGCACCTTC. Encoded protein: CASSLGANPGTYYGCTF.

This clonotype came up many times. The rearrangement links TRBV5-4 to TRBJ2-7; TRBD2 agrees at 10 bases. The V gene's germline CDR1 is SGHNT and CDR2 YYREEE (reference sequence). The CDR3 totals 15 residues. The ends lost 4 bases at V and 2 bases at J; junction bases unmatched: 6. In DNA form, the CDR3 reads TGTGCCAGCAGCCTGAGCGGGGGGGCGGCCTACGAGCAGTACTTC. Translating gives CASSLSGGAAYEQYF.

This clonotype was seen ten or more times. The chain is built from TRBV2 and TRBJ1-5; D remains unclear. The V gene lost 1 base and the J gene lost 3 bases, with 10 bases spanning the gap. The length of the CDR3 is 15 residues. Germline CDR1 is SNHLY and CDR2 is FYNNEI. This chain's CDR3 is CASSEGFQHNQPQHF. The CDR3 DNA follows: TGTGCCAGCAGTGAAGGATTTCAGCACAATCAGCCCCAGCATTTT.

This clonotype came up a few times. This may arise from a read error, as a much more abundant clone is one base away. The DNA of the CDR3 is TGCAGCGTTGAAGCTCGGGGGGGGGTTTACGAGCAGTACTTC. This gives the protein CSVEARGGVYEQYF. This chain uses TRBV29-1 with TRBJ2-7, with TRBD2 matching 8 bases. V shed 1 base, J shed 4 bases, and the junction held 6 bases outside the gene matches. Germline assignment: CDR1 SQVTM and CDR2 ANQGSEA. This CDR3 spans 14 amino acids.

This chain joins TRBV28 and TRBJ2-3; TRBD1 might be the D (6 bases). Germline CDR1 is MDHEN and CDR2 is SYDVKM. V shed 0 bases and J shed 4 bases, with 11 bases lying between them. The CDR3 covers 15 residues. DNA of the CDR3: TGTGCCAGCAGTTTATGGAAAACAGGGTCAGATACGCAGTATTTT. Translated, it gives CASSLWKTGSDTQYF.

The table lists this clonotype with many counts. The chain combines TRBV29-1 with TRBJ2-3; a weak D match, TRBD2 (5 bases). V shed 4 bases and J shed 6 bases, with 14 bases lying between them. CDR1 is SQVTM, CDR2 ANQGSEA, per germline. The CDR3 runs to 13 residues. CDR3 DNA: TGCAGCGTTGTACCGGGGATTCGGGATACGCAGTATTTT. This sequence encodes CSVVPGIRDTQYF.

This clonotype was recorded many times. CDR3 sequence: CASSLLRSVTDTQYF. The CDR3 DNA sequence: TGTGCCAGCAGCTTGCTCAGGTCTGTTACAGATACGCAGTATTTT. The chain has TRBV5-6 and TRBJ2-3, with D uncertain. The CDR3 extends over 15 amino acids. Deletions cut 1 base from V and 3 bases from J, with 12 bases between. From germline, CDR1 is SGHDT and CDR2 YYEEEE.

This clonotype is termed medium-sized. The chain has TRBV20-1 and TRBJ2-3; D gene unclear. The CDR3 has 15 amino acids. Trimming removed 0 bases at V and 0 bases at J, with 10 bases between. Germline CDR1 is DFQATT and CDR2 is SNEGSKA (reference sequence). CDR3 nucleotide sequence: TGCAGTGCTAGAGATCCGAGGAAAAGCACAGATACGCAGTATTTT. It codes for CSARDPRKSTDTQYF.

This clonotype was counted only a few times. Being one base from a much bigger clone, this may be a read error. V gene TRBV19 combines with J gene TRBJ1-1; 7 nucleotides match TRBD1. The germline V gene has CDR1 LNHDA and CDR2 SQIVND (reference sequence). The CDR3 is 14 amino acids. CDR3 region: CASSPGQQNTEASF. The CDR3 DNA follows: TGTGCCAGTAGCCCGGGACAGCAGAACACTGAAGCTTCCTTT.

Worth noting for this clonotype: Possible read error: a much larger clone is one base away. V is TRBV6-2 or TRBV6-3 and J is TRBJ1-2, with TRBD1 matching 7 bases. This CDR3 region has 15 residues. CDR1 is MNHEY and CDR2 is SVGEGT in the germline V gene. This CDR3 is CARSTRQGSVYGYTF. CDR3 DNA sequence: TGTGCCCGCAGTACCAGACAGGGAAGCGTCTATGGCTACACCTTC.

As concerns this clonotype: This sequence may be a read error, since a much larger clone differs from it by one base. The rearrangement joins TRBV20-1 to TRBJ1-1; D uncertain. Germline values: CDR1 DFQATT, CDR2 SNEGSKA (reference sequence). This CDR3 has 11 residues. Here the CDR3 DNA reads TGCAGTGCTAGCCGCAGAGCTGAAGCTTCCTTT. The encoded protein is CSASRRAEASF.

This clonotype was picked up many times. The chain couples TRBV19 to TRBJ1-1, with 7 bases aligning to TRBD1. The CDR3 runs 13 residues. The J segment lost 7 bases and the V segment lost 7 bases, leaving 9 bases of the junction unmatched. The germline V gene encodes CDR1 LNHDA and CDR2 SQIVND (reference sequence). CDR3 amino acids: CASIQGGADEAFF. CDR3 DNA: TGTGCCAGTATTCAGGGGGGTGCCGATGAAGCTTTCTTT. The variable domain in full, completed from reference TRBV19 and TRBJ1-1, reads DGGITQSPKYLFRKEGQNVTLSCEQNLNHDAMYWYRQDPGQGLRLIYYSQIVNDFQKGDIAEGYSVSREKKESFPLTVTSAQKNPTAFYLCASIQGGADEAFFGQGTRLTVV.

Worth noting for this clonotype: A much more abundant neighbour one base away suggests this may be a read error. V usage is TRBV4-1 and J usage is TRBJ2-1, with TRBD1 as a possible D gene (5 bases). CDR3 length equals 14 residues. Germline CDR1 MGHRA, CDR2 YSYEKL. The CDR3: CANSQDFAGKEQFF. The CDR3 DNA reads as TGCGCCAACAGCCAAGATTTCGCAGGGAAAGAGCAGTTCTTC.

Worth noting for this clonotype: One base away lies a much larger clone, so this may be a sequencing read error. This chain joins TRBV4-3 and TRBJ2-7; D call uncertain. Germline V gives CDR1 LGHNA, CDR2 YSLEER. The ends were cut back, 0 bases at V and 3 bases at J, with 15 bases in the middle. This CDR3 is built from 16 residues. CDR3 sequence (DNA): TGCGCCAGCAGCCAAGATACAAAGGGCCAAGGCTACGAGCAGTACTTC. Amino acid sequence: CASSQDTKGQGYEQYF.